The 17 T cell receptor beta chains in this list originate from one sample, sequenced in a study of identical twins listed by TCRdb under 2016. The library was built by means of 5' RACE. The run used an Illumina HiSeq 2000. TCRdb applied fastp at Q25 and MiXCR to the public reads, then kept only in-frame beta chains. Each record represents a unique CDR3 protein, reported with the most common genes and DNA among its rows. Recorded for this sample are around 230,000 distinct CDR3 sequences; 6.5% to 8% of them occurred a single time. About 14% of the sample is held by the ten biggest clonotypes. This sample also appeared in a second study, on T cells expressing NK-cell markers.

Sequencing was done on a sample of CD8+ T cells sorted from blood. The origin of the receptors is a woman aged 18-29 years in good health.

This clonotype was counted ten times or more. The gene calls are TRBV11-2 and TRBJ2-2; D is uncertain. CDR3 length: 13 amino acids. Germline values: CDR1 SGHAT, CDR2 FQNNGV. The germline V and J ends were trimmed by 0 bases and 3 bases, with 2 bases remaining between them. DNA of the CDR3: TGTGCCAGCAGCTTAGAGTACACCGGGGAGCTGTTTTTT. Translated: CASSLEYTGELFF.

This clonotype was counted between two and nine times. The V gene is TRBV11-2, the J gene TRBJ2-7; unclear D gene. CDR1 and CDR2 from the germline V gene are SGHAT and FQNNGV. The CDR3 is made up of 15 amino acids. Deletions cut 0 bases from V and 0 bases from J, with 9 bases between. CDR3 sequence (DNA): TGTGCCAGCAGCTTAGATCTCCCTAGCTCCTACGAGCAGTACTTC. It codes for CASSLDLPSSYEQYF.

This clonotype was seen only a few times. V is TRBV7-9 and J is TRBJ2-5, with 9 bases lining up with TRBD2. The germline V gene has CDR1 SEHNR and CDR2 FQNEAQ (reference sequence). The CDR3 is made up of 14 amino acids. Trimming removed 4 bases from V and 5 bases from J; junction bases left unmatched: 5. The CDR3 DNA reads as TGTGCCAGCAGCTCCCAAGCGGGAGGTGAGACCCAGTACTTC. Translating gives CASSSQAGGETQYF.

This clonotype came up many times. The chain uses TRBV3-1 and TRBJ1-6; weak D call: TRBD1 (5 bases). Trimming removed 2 bases from V and 9 bases from J, with 14 bases in between. This CDR3 has 15 amino acids. Germline V lookup: CDR1 LGHDT, CDR2 YNNKEL (reference sequence). CDR3 DNA sequence: TGTGCCAGCAGCCAATTGTGGGGGAGGATTTCACCCCTCCACTTT. The encoded protein is CASSQLWGRISPLHF.

This clonotype was seen a few times. The rearrangement uses TRBV7-6 and TRBJ1-4; D gene ambiguous. In germline, CDR1 is SGHVS, CDR2 FNYEAQ. This CDR3 is built from 13 residues. Between the trimmed V and J ends, which lost 5 bases and 6 bases, there was a span of 10 bases. The DNA of the CDR3 is TGTGCCAGCAGCCCCCCCCAGGATGAAAAACTGTTTTTT. It encodes CASSPPQDEKLFF.

The chain is built from TRBV20-1 and TRBJ2-1; 15 positions agree with TRBD2. The CDR3 is made up of 17 amino acids. Germline V CDR1 and CDR2: DFQATT, SNEGSKA (reference sequence). The V and J ends lost 4 bases and 0 bases, in that order; junction bases with no gene match: 4. The CDR3 DNA sequence: TGCAGTGCTACCGGACTAGCGGGGGGGAGCTCCTACAATGAGCAGTTCTTC. This translates into CSATGLAGGSSYNEQFF.

This clonotype was observed a few times. V usage is TRBV16 and J usage is TRBJ1-2; a weak D match, TRBD1 (6 bases). The CDR3 totals 16 residues. Between the trimmed V and J ends, which lost 0 bases and 4 bases, there was a span of 15 bases. Looked up from germline, CDR1 is KGHSY and CDR2 is FQNENV. The chain's CDR3 is CASSQSTGRVAYGYTF. The CDR3 coding sequence is TGTGCCAGCAGCCAATCGACAGGCCGGGTCGCCTATGGCTACACCTTC.

This clonotype was detected only a few times. V and J are TRBV6-1 and TRBJ2-5, with 9 positions matching TRBD2. The CDR3 runs to 14 residues. CDR1 is MNHNS, CDR2 SASEGT, per germline. After removal of 7 bases from V and 1 base from J, the junction contained 4 bases not matched to a gene. Here the CDR3 reads CASTRLAVQETQYF. In DNA, the CDR3 is TGTGCCAGCACCCGACTAGCGGTCCAAGAGACCCAGTACTTC.

The J gene is TRBJ2-3, the V gene TRBV27; D is unresolved. V was pared by 5 bases and J by 2 bases, with 11 bases between. CDR3 length equals 14 residues. CDR1 and CDR2 (germline): MNHEY, SMNVEV (reference sequence). The CDR3 DNA sequence: TGTGCCAGCAGTACGCACTATTACACAGATACGCAGTATTTT. Amino acid sequence: CASSTHYYTDTQYF.

The gene calls are TRBV10-3 and TRBJ1-3; the match to TRBD1 covers 8 bases. This CDR3 spans 16 amino acids. The V segment lost 2 bases and the J segment 2 bases; nucleotides outside the gene matches: 5. Per germline, CDR1 ENHRY and CDR2 SYGVKD. The CDR3 here is CAISEPQGAAGNTIYF. The CDR3 coding sequence is TGTGCCATCAGTGAGCCTCAGGGGGCCGCTGGAAACACCATATATTTT.

The gene calls are TRBV30 and TRBJ1-1; D not certain. Trimming stripped 3 bases from V and 1 base from J, with 9 bases between. This CDR3 is built from 13 residues. CDR1 and CDR2 (germline): GTSNPN, SVGIG (reference sequence). This CDR3 is CAWSIPWNTEAFF. CDR3 coding DNA: TGTGCCTGGAGCATTCCATGGAACACTGAAGCTTTCTTT.

This clonotype appeared many times. The rearrangement joins TRBV7-8 to TRBJ2-5; a possible D gene is TRBD2 (6 bases). V was shortened by 7 bases and J by 0 bases, with 15 bases between the two germline ends. Germline V lookup: CDR1 SGHVS, CDR2 FQNEAQ. The CDR3 loop spans 15 amino acids. The CDR3 reads CASTRFGGDQETQYF. In DNA, the CDR3 is TGTGCCAGCACCCGATTCGGCGGGGACCAAGAGACCCAGTACTTC. The full variable domain, with the rest looked up from reference TRBV7-8 and TRBJ2-5, is GAGVSQSPRYKVAKRGQDVALRCDPISGHVSLFWYQQALGQGPEFLTYFQNEAQLDKSGLPSDRFFAERPEGSVSTLKIQRTQQEDSAVYLCASTRFGGDQETQYFGPGTRLLVL.

The rearrangement links TRBV7-9 to TRBJ2-6, with D perhaps TRBD1 (6 bases). V lost 2 bases to trimming and J lost 4 bases, with 12 bases between them. The CDR3 runs 16 residues. CDR1 and CDR2 (germline): SEHNR, FQNEAQ (reference sequence). The CDR3 nucleotides read TGTGCCAGCAGCTTAAGCAGGGGTGGGGGGGCCAACGTCCTGACTTTC. Translating gives CASSLSRGGGANVLTF.

The J gene is TRBJ1-1, the V gene TRBV29-1; D unresolved. The germline V and J ends were trimmed by 4 bases and 8 bases, with 11 bases remaining between them. The CDR3 runs to 11 residues. CDR1 is SQVTM, CDR2 ANQGSEA, per germline. DNA for the CDR3: TGCAGCGTTGGTTCCGCGGGAGAAGCTTTCTTT. Encoded protein: CSVGSAGEAFF.

J is TRBJ2-7 and V is TRBV14, with a tentative D call TRBD1 (5 bases). CDR1 is SGHDN and CDR2 is FVKESK in the germline V gene. CDR3 size: 17 residues. Trimming removed 4 bases from V and 1 base from J, with 20 bases in between. In DNA form, the CDR3 reads TGTGCCAGCAGCCGCGTAGGGGAACCCAAAGGGTCCTACGAGCAGTACTTC. Translation: CASSRVGEPKGSYEQYF.

This clonotype was found a few times. This rearrangement joins TRBV27 to TRBJ2-7; TRBD1 is a possible D gene (5 bases). Germline CDR1 reads MNHEY; CDR2 reads SMNVEV (reference sequence). The CDR3 length is 14 residues. V was cut by 3 bases and J by 4 bases, with 13 bases left in between. CDR3 amino acids: CASSLRLGRYEQYF. CDR3 DNA sequence: TGTGCCAGCAGTTTGAGGTTGGGGCGGTACGAGCAGTACTTC.

This clonotype showed up just a few times. V usage is TRBV20-1 and J usage is TRBJ1-2; no clear D. The CDR3 contains 12 residues. Germline CDR1 reads DFQATT; CDR2 reads SNEGSKA (reference sequence). The ends were cut back, 3 bases at V and 8 bases at J, with 13 bases in the middle. The CDR3: CSASTARSGYTF. CDR3 DNA: TGCAGTGCTAGCACAGCTAGATCCGGCTACACCTTC.